This T cell receptor beta chain was sequenced during a study of T cell responses to AZD1222 COVID-19 vaccine. Study-wide findings and caveats: Possibly, clonal diversity was underestimated; donors were largely white British and included more females. Spike-specific TCR breadth and depth went up after people got two AZD1222 doses.

The CDR3 covers 17 residues. CDR1 is LGHNA, CDR2 YNFKEQ, per germline. V lost 1 base, J lost 1 base, and 4 bases stayed unmatched. Profiled with immunoSEQ multiplex PCR; TCRdb holds only in-frame clones, not every one. Of about 100,000 clones listed, 87% are singletons. On this clone: Its antigen is as yet unknown.

The source was peripheral blood, collected on day 0 of AZD1222 vaccination. This chain joins TRBV4-2 and TRBJ2-3; TRBD2 matches 11 bases. The clonotype originates from an adult in good health. CDR3 sequence reads: CASSQAPSGGRTDTQYF. DNA for the CDR3: TGTGCCAGCAGCCAAGCGCCTAGCGGGGGGCGCACAGATACGCAGTATTTT.